The 32 T cell receptor beta chains reported below all come from one sample, sequenced in a study of T cells in Graves' hyperthyroidism and ophthalmopathy. RNA transcripts yielded amplified TCR beta CDR3 regions. HTBI primers were the set used in a first-round RT-PCR of the TCR CDR3. One entry per CDR3 protein, called by TCRdb with MiXCR from the multiplex PCR reads. The sample gives some 500,000 distinct CDR3 sequences, about 16% of which show up once; 25% to 30% is in the top ten. The sample taken for sequencing was blood. These receptors originate from a woman in her 30s with Graves' ophthalmopathy.

Many counts were recorded for this clonotype. This rearrangement joins TRBV11-2 to TRBJ2-3, with D tentatively TRBD1 or TRBD2 (5 bases each). V lost 9 bases and J lost 10, with 14 bases in between. The CDR3 loop spans 11 amino acids. Germline assignment: CDR1 SGHAT and CDR2 FQNNGV. The CDR3 region is CASRGRLAQYF. CDR3 bases: TGTGCCAGTAGGGGACGGCTTGCGCAGTATTTT.

V and J are TRBV28 and TRBJ1-1, with a tentative D call TRBD1 (5 bases). Deletions cut 4 bases from V and 3 bases from J, with 9 bases between. Germline loops: CDR1 MDHEN, CDR2 SYDVKM. The CDR3 contains 13 residues. The CDR3: CASSSGADTEAFF. DNA of the CDR3: TGTGCCAGCAGTTCCGGGGCAGACACTGAAGCTTTCTTT.

In its sample, this clonotype was seen many times. The chain's CDR3 is CASRPPGGNEQFF. The DNA of the CDR3 is TGTGCCAGCAGACCCCCTGGGGGGAATGAGCAGTTCTTC. This chain links TRBV12-3 or TRBV12-4 with TRBJ2-1; D might be TRBD2 (6 bases). The CDR3 totals 13 residues. Trimming cost V 6 bases and J 7 bases, with 13 bases left between them.

In the case of this clonotype: A much larger clone lies a single base off, so this may be a read error. The chain uses TRBV6-1 and TRBJ1-5, with 7 bases lining up with TRBD1. This CDR3 contains 11 residues. From germline, CDR1 is MNHNS and CDR2 SASEGT. With V trimmed by 6 bases and J by 11 bases, 4 bases remained unmatched. CDR3 DNA sequence: TGTGCCAGCAGCAGGGGGGAGACCCAGCATTTT. Translated, it gives CASSRGETQHF.

The chain employs TRBV9 and TRBJ2-5, with D perhaps TRBD1 (5 bases). The end of the DNA is better explained by TRBJ2-1, so the J call may be wrong. CDR3 size: 14 residues. Germline V gene sequence: CDR1 SGDLS, CDR2 YYNGEE. The DNA of the CDR3 is TGTGCCAGCAGCACCTCGTCAGGACAAGAGACCCAGTTCTTC. Protein sequence: CASSTSSGQETQFF.

This clonotype was picked up a small number of times. V and J are TRBV29-1 and TRBJ2-1; D call uncertain. Germline assignment: CDR1 SQVTM and CDR2 ANQGSEA. The CDR3 runs 10 residues. V was pared by 5 bases and J by 7 bases, with 6 bases between. As DNA, the CDR3 is TGCAGCGTTCTAACTAATGAGCAGTTCTTC. It codes for CSVLTNEQFF.

The V and J genes are TRBV27 and TRBJ2-3; the D gene is possibly TRBD2 (7 bases). CDR1 is MNHEY, CDR2 SMNVEV, per germline (reference sequence). This CDR3 spans 14 amino acids. The germline V and J ends were trimmed by 7 bases and 10 bases, with 21 bases remaining between them. CDR3 DNA: TGTGCCAGCACCATCTCAGGAGGGGGGAGGGCGCAGTATTTT. Protein sequence: CASTISGGGRAQYF.

The rearrangement uses TRBV28 and TRBJ2-3; no clear D. There are 15 residues in the CDR3. In germline, CDR1 is MDHEN, CDR2 SYDVKM. Deletions cut 2 bases from V and 0 bases from J, with 9 bases between. CDR3 DNA: TGTGCCAGCAGTTTACGATCAACTAGCACAGATACGCAGTATTTT. Protein: CASSLRSTSTDTQYF.

In this sample, this clonotype turned up a few times. The V and J genes are TRBV28 and TRBJ1-2; D is ambiguous. Trimming shortened V by 2 bases and J by 7 bases, and 11 bases separated the two germline ends. The CDR3 is made up of 13 amino acids. CDR1 and CDR2 (germline): MDHEN, SYDVKM. This CDR3 is CASSLHSKGGYTF. CDR3 DNA: TGTGCCAGCAGTTTACATTCTAAAGGTGGCTACACCTTC.

In its sample, this clonotype was seen many times. The V gene is TRBV27, the J gene TRBJ2-7; TRBD2 aligns across 9 bases. This CDR3 is built from 16 residues. In germline, CDR1 is MNHEY, CDR2 SMNVEV (reference sequence). The junction had 6 bases not matched to a gene; V was cut back by 1 base and J by 2 bases. As DNA, the CDR3 is TGTGCCAGCAGTTTATTGGGGGCGGGAGGGGCCTACGAGCAGTACTTC. The encoded protein is CASSLLGAGGAYEQYF.

This clonotype was recorded at least ten times. The rearrangement joins TRBV7-3 to TRBJ2-1, with 7 bases fitting TRBD2. Unmatched junction bases numbered 13, after V lost 5 bases and J lost 6 bases. In germline, CDR1 is SGHTA, CDR2 FQGTGA. The CDR3 is 16 amino acids. CDR3 region: CASSRSVGGSGNEQFF. The DNA for the CDR3 is TGTGCCAGCAGCCGGAGTGTAGGCGGGAGTGGCAATGAGCAGTTCTTC.

The genes are TRBV28 and TRBJ2-3; possibly TRBD2 for D (6 bases). CDR1 MDHEN and CDR2 SYDVKM come from the germline V gene. Trimming took 7 bases from V and 3 from J, leaving 14 bases between them. This CDR3 is built from 14 residues. CDR3 sequence reads: CASTLTSPTDTQYF. CDR3 DNA: TGTGCCAGCACCCTGACTAGTCCAACAGATACGCAGTATTTT. Supplemented by reference TRBV28 and TRBJ2-3, the full variable domain reads DVKVTQSSRYLVKRTGEKVFLECVQDMDHENMFWYRQDPGLGLRLIYFSYDVKMKEKGDIPEGYSVSREKKERFSLILESASTNQTSMYLCASTLTSPTDTQYFGPGTRLTVL.

The chain combines TRBV7-3 with TRBJ2-2, with D perhaps matching TRBD2 (7 bases). This CDR3 is 18 amino acids long. Trimming cost V 2 bases and J 0 bases, with 16 bases left between them. Germline V gene data show CDR1 as SGHTA and CDR2 as FQGTGA. The chain's CDR3 is CASSLLGGAYANTGELFF. DNA for the CDR3: TGTGCCAGCAGCTTACTTGGGGGGGCCTACGCGAACACCGGGGAGCTGTTTTTT.

The chain joins TRBV3-1 to TRBJ1-6; the D gene is possibly TRBD1 (6 bases). The V and J ends lost 4 bases and 10 bases respectively, with 17 bases between them. Germline lookup yields CDR1 LGHDT and CDR2 YNNKEL (reference sequence). The CDR3 is made up of 15 amino acids. CDR3 sequence: CASSLGPGAESPLHF. CDR3 DNA sequence: TGTGCCAGCAGCCTTGGTCCGGGGGCAGAGTCACCCCTCCACTTT.

This clonotype was detected ten times or more. The CDR3 protein is CASSGQYQETQYF. The CDR3 region has the DNA TGTGCCAGCAGCGGCCAGTACCAAGAGACCCAGTACTTC. The chain recombines TRBV11-1 with TRBJ2-5, with D hard to call. V dropped 5 bases and J dropped 0 bases, with 7 bases sitting between them. Germline V gene data show CDR1 as SGHAT and CDR2 as FQDESV (reference sequence). The CDR3 runs 13 residues.

This clonotype was found many times. The chain links TRBV3-1 to TRBJ2-3; D is unclear. Germline V gene sequence: CDR1 LGHDT, CDR2 YNNKEL (reference sequence). The ends were cut back, 2 bases at V and 2 bases at J, with 8 bases in the middle. This CDR3 has 14 residues. For the CDR3, the DNA is TGTGCCAGCAGCCAATCTGGAGTCACAGATACGCAGTATTTT. It codes for CASSQSGVTDTQYF.

V and J are TRBV6-1 and TRBJ2-2; no reliable D call. Germline CDR1 reads MNHNS; CDR2 reads SASEGT. The CDR3 covers 13 residues. V was cut by 8 bases and J by 7 bases, with 14 bases left in between. This CDR3 is CASFKMIGGELFF. CDR3 DNA: TGTGCCAGCTTCAAGATGATAGGCGGGGAGCTGTTTTTT.

The chain has TRBV25-1 and TRBJ1-1; no clear D gene. The CDR3 runs 14 residues. V gave up 1 base and J gave up 3 bases, with 9 bases separating them. The germline CDR1 and CDR2 sequences are MGHDK and SYGVNS. In nucleotides, the CDR3 is TGTGCCAGCAGTGAATCCTCTGGGGACACTGAAGCTTTCTTT. It codes for CASSESSGDTEAFF.

CDR3 in amino acids: CASRAQGVTEAFF. DNA of the CDR3: TGTGCCAGTAGGGCACAGGGTGTCACTGAAGCTTTCTTT. This chain uses TRBV19 with TRBJ1-1; weak D call: TRBD1 (6 bases). CDR1 is LNHDA and CDR2 is SQIVND in the germline V gene (reference sequence). CDR3 length equals 13 residues. Trimming stripped 6 bases from V and 4 bases from J, with 12 bases between.

This clonotype was seen a handful of times. The rearrangement joins TRBV4-3 to TRBJ2-2, with unresolved D. The germline V gene encodes CDR1 LGHNA and CDR2 YSLEER. The V end was cut by 4 bases, the J end by 1 base, with 10 bases between. The CDR3 is made up of 15 amino acids. DNA of the CDR3: TGCGCCAGCAGCCCAACTATGATGAACACCGGGGAGCTGTTTTTT. This gives the protein CASSPTMMNTGELFF.

The V call is TRBV7-2, the J call TRBJ2-4; either TRBD1 or TRBD2 may fit D (5 bases each). In germline, CDR1 is SGHTA, CDR2 FQGNSA. V was trimmed by 5 bases and J by 0 bases, leaving 14 bases between them. The CDR3 totals 16 residues. The CDR3 loop reads CASSTVGTLAKNIQYF. For the CDR3, the DNA is TGTGCCAGCAGCACAGTAGGGACGTTAGCCAAAAACATTCAGTACTTC.

This clonotype was detected a few times. The chain combines TRBV27 with TRBJ2-1, with D possibly being TRBD1 (5 bases). Trimming removed 6 bases from V and 6 bases from J, with 18 bases in between. Germline lookup yields CDR1 MNHEY and CDR2 SMNVEV (reference sequence). This CDR3 is built from 15 residues. The CDR3 region is CASSLGVVAGNEQFF. The CDR3 DNA follows: TGTGCCAGCAGCTTAGGGGTAGTTGCTGGCAATGAGCAGTTCTTC.

This clonotype appeared many times. The chain recombines TRBV28 with TRBJ1-1; 7 bases are shared with TRBD1. Germline-derived CDR1 and CDR2 are MDHEN and SYDVKM. V gave up 6 bases and J gave up 11 bases; unmatched junction bases: 12. The CDR3 sequence is 13 residues long. Here the CDR3 reads CASRDIDRVDAFF. As DNA, the CDR3 is TGTGCCAGCAGAGATATCGACAGGGTTGACGCTTTCTTT.

The gene calls are TRBV20-1 and TRBJ1-2; tentatively, D is TRBD1 (5 bases). The CDR3 sequence is 10 residues long. Germline CDR1 reads DFQATT; CDR2 reads SNEGSKA (reference sequence). Trimming pared 5 bases from V and 5 bases from J, leaving 6 bases between. DNA of the CDR3: TGCAGTGCTGCAGGGTATGGCTACACCTTC. Its translation: CSAAGYGYTF.

The table lists this clonotype with many counts. This chain links TRBV2 with TRBJ2-1; 8 nucleotides align to TRBD1. Per germline, CDR1 SNHLY and CDR2 FYNNEI. This CDR3 contains 13 residues. Germline trimming cut 8 bases from V and 6 bases from J; bases unmatched to any gene: 6. CDR3 loop: CASLRDRINEQFF. The CDR3 DNA follows: TGTGCCAGCCTCCGGGACAGGATCAATGAGCAGTTCTTC.

The CDR3 loop is CASRPTKETEAFF. In DNA form, the CDR3 reads TGCGCCAGCAGGCCGACTAAGGAAACTGAAGCTTTCTTT. The rearrangement uses TRBV5-1 and TRBJ1-1; D gene uncertain. Germline CDR1 and CDR2: SGHRS and YFSETQ. V dropped 5 bases and J dropped 5 bases, with 13 bases sitting between them. The CDR3 is 13 amino acids.

This clonotype has a count of ten or more. This rearrangement joins TRBV20-1 to TRBJ2-7; a possible D gene is TRBD2 (6 bases). Trimming shortened V by 6 bases and J by 5 bases, and 23 bases separated the two germline ends. The CDR3 is made up of 15 amino acids. Germline lookup yields CDR1 DFQATT and CDR2 SNEGSKA (reference sequence). The CDR3 sequence: CSAPPRSGLYDEQYF. The DNA for the CDR3 is TGCAGTGCCCCCCCCCGGAGCGGGCTCTACGACGAGCAGTACTTC.

In its sample, this clonotype was seen many times. The chain employs TRBV7-2 and TRBJ1-2; D might be TRBD1 (5 bases). Between the trimmed V and J ends, which lost 2 bases and 0 bases, there was a span of 10 bases. Looked up from germline, CDR1 is SGHTA and CDR2 is FQGNSA. The CDR3 has 15 residues. In nucleotides, the CDR3 is TGTGCCAGCAGCTTACGGGTAGGGGCTAACTATGGCTACACCTTC. Its protein product is CASSLRVGANYGYTF.

The table lists this clonotype with many counts. This chain joins TRBV20-1 and TRBJ2-2; TRBD2 is a possible D gene (6 bases). Trimming left V 2 bases short and J 4 bases short, with 17 bases between. There are 16 residues in the CDR3. Germline loops: CDR1 DFQATT, CDR2 SNEGSKA (reference sequence). The CDR3 here is CSARSGAGRGTGELFF. Written as DNA, the CDR3 is TGCAGTGCTAGATCCGGGGCGGGAAGGGGCACCGGGGAGCTGTTTTTT.

This clonotype was seen many times. V usage is TRBV7-2 and J usage is TRBJ2-1; 11 nucleotides match TRBD1. The J segment lost 3 bases and the V segment lost 5 bases, leaving 3 bases of the junction unmatched. This CDR3 spans 15 amino acids. The V gene's germline CDR1 is SGHTA and CDR2 FQGNSA. CDR3 region: CASSTGTGGYNEQFF. The CDR3 DNA reads as TGTGCCAGCAGCACCGGGACAGGGGGCTACAATGAGCAGTTCTTC.

About this clonotype itself: Being one base from a much bigger clone, this may be a read error. V usage is TRBV7-3 and J usage is TRBJ2-7, with TRBD2 matching 14 bases. The J call may be incorrect, as the DNA end agrees better with TRBJ2-1. The CDR3 length is 18 residues. In germline, CDR1 is SGHTA, CDR2 FQGTGA. The CDR3 region has the DNA TGTGCCAGCAGCTTTCTTAAGACTAGCGGGAGGGCCCGGGACGAGCAGTTCTTC. Translation gives CASSFLKTSGRARDEQFF.

This clonotype appeared many times. This chain connects TRBV7-2 to TRBJ2-7; 7 bases align to TRBD2. Looked up from germline, CDR1 is SGHTA and CDR2 is FQGNSA. The CDR3 has 17 amino acids. The trim removed 1 base at V and 5 bases at J, leaving 14 bases unmatched. DNA of the CDR3: TGTGCCAGCAGCTTAGAAAGTCTGGGGGGAGGGTACAACGAGCAGTACTTC. Its protein product is CASSLESLGGGYNEQYF.